The table lists the clone carrying this T cell receptor (beta chain) with a few counts. This sample was included in a study of patients and donors after allogeneic stem cell transplantation. From the RT-PCR reads, TCRdb called clonotypes with MiXCR, one entry per CDR3 protein. The sample contains 200,000 to 250,000 distinct CDR3 sequences, roughly 15% of which appear only once. This CDR3 region has 15 residues. Looked up from germline, CDR1 is DFQATT and CDR2 is SNEGSKA (reference sequence). Trimming left V 6 bases short and J 0 bases short, with 15 bases between. The chain carries TRBV20-1 and TRBJ2-1; D is possibly TRBD2 (5 bases). This sequence originates from a human donor who was either an allogeneic HSCT recipient or a stem cell or donor lymphocyte infusion donor (not recorded which). It is not recorded whose cells these are; they may come from a transplant donor. Sequencing was done on a sample of blood, either unsorted or a sorted T cell fraction (not recorded which). This CDR3 reads CSAAPRTASYNEQFF. In nucleotides, the CDR3 is TGCAGTGCCGCTCCCCGGACTGCCTCCTACAATGAGCAGTTCTTC.